A single sample gave rise to the 9 T cell receptor beta chains below, sequenced in a study of blood T cell repertoires in COVID-19. Some clones are missing from TCRdb's copy, which holds only in-frame ones; the method was immunoSEQ multiplex PCR. The table records tens of thousands of clones, less than 85% of them present only once. The sequencing sample was made of peripheral blood. The origin of the receptors is a man aged 50 or older with acute or convalescent COVID-19.

CDR3 nucleotides: TGCAGCGTTGAAGATGGACAGTCTCTGGAGCAGTACTTC. Protein product: CSVEDGQSLEQYF. V is TRBV29-1 and J is TRBJ2-7, with D possibly matching TRBD1 (6 bases). V was clipped by 0 bases and J by 7 bases, with 13 bases between them. CDR3 length: 13 residues. CDR1 is SQVTM, CDR2 ANQGSEA, per germline.

Concerning this clone itself: The sample has other DNA sequences that encode this CDR3 too. The J gene is TRBJ2-3, the V gene TRBV3-1 (or the pseudogene TRBV3-2), with 13 positions matching TRBD2. The CDR3 is 16 residues long. J gave up 3 bases and V 4 bases, and 4 bases lay outside the gene matches. CDR1 is LGHDT and CDR2 is YNNKEL in the germline V gene (reference sequence). DNA for the CDR3: TGTGCCAGCAGCCTCACTAGCGGGGGGGCGACAGATACGCAGTATTTT. As protein: CASSLTSGGATDTQYF.

This chain links TRBV5-6 with TRBJ2-1; 10 bases agree with TRBD1. The CDR3 covers 15 residues. The V gene end was trimmed by 2 bases and the J gene end by 10 bases; junction bases not matched to a gene: 9. Germline lookup yields CDR1 SGHDT and CDR2 YYEEEE. The CDR3 here is CASSLFGTGEREQFF. CDR3 nucleotides: TGTGCCAGCAGCTTATTCGGGACAGGGGAACGGGAGCAGTTCTTC.

The CDR3: CASEWGTGSYEQYF. CDR3 DNA sequence: TGTGCCAGCGAATGGGGGACAGGGAGCTACGAGCAGTACTTC. The J gene is TRBJ2-7, the V gene TRBV5-6; TRBD1 aligns across 9 bases. This CDR3 is built from 14 residues. Germline V gene lookup returns CDR1 SGHDT and CDR2 YYEEEE. The junction had 8 bases not matched to a gene; V was cut back by 7 bases and J by 3 bases.

The J gene is TRBJ2-3, the V gene TRBV19, with 7 positions matching TRBD1. Per the germline V gene, CDR1 is LNHDA and CDR2 is SQIVND (reference sequence). The trim removed 5 bases at V and 4 bases at J, leaving 9 bases unmatched. This CDR3 comprises 15 residues. The CDR3 DNA reads TGTGCCAGTAGTGCTGGACAGGATGCAGCAGATACGCAGTATTTT. As protein: CASSAGQDAADTQYF.

This chain joins TRBV25-1 and TRBJ2-1; D is undetermined. The germline CDR1 and CDR2 sequences are MGHDK and SYGVNS. CDR3 length equals 12 residues. V was cut by 2 bases and J by 8 bases, with 7 bases left in between. The CDR3 is CASSEVRHEQFF. CDR3 sequence (DNA): TGTGCCAGCAGTGAAGTCAGGCATGAGCAGTTCTTC. Complete variable domain (other parts from reference TRBV25-1 and TRBJ2-1): EADIYQTPRYLVIGTGKKITLECSQTMGHDKMYWYQQDPGMELHLIHYSYGVNSTEKGDLSSESTVSRIRTEHFPLTLESARPSHTSQYLCASSEVRHEQFFGPGTRLTVL.

The rearrangement uses TRBV15 and TRBJ2-5; TRBD2 matches at 10 bases. This CDR3 contains 16 residues. The germline gives CDR1 LNHNV, CDR2 YYDKDF (reference sequence). Unmatched junction bases numbered 8, after V lost 2 bases and J lost 5 bases. CDR3 in amino acids: CATSRPGSGGAETQYF. CDR3 nucleotide sequence: TGTGCCACCAGCAGACCCGGCAGCGGGGGGGCCGAGACCCAGTACTTC.

The chain combines TRBV19 with TRBJ1-4; D is unresolved. This CDR3 is built from 15 residues. Germline CDR1 LNHDA, CDR2 SQIVND (reference sequence). V lost 6 bases, J lost 0 bases, and 11 bases lay in between. CDR3 coding DNA: TGTGCCAGTAGCTATTCTATATCAACTAATGAAAAACTGTTTTTT. As protein: CASSYSISTNEKLFF.

This clone was recorded once. The J gene is TRBJ2-7, the V gene TRBV15; a weak D match, TRBD2 (5 bases). V lost 0 bases and J 3 bases, leaving 6 bases between the germline ends. The CDR3 is 13 amino acids. CDR1 is LNHNV and CDR2 is YYDKDF in the germline V gene (reference sequence). CDR3 amino acids: CATSRDRGYEQYF. The CDR3 nucleotides read TGTGCCACCAGCAGAGATCGGGGCTACGAGCAGTACTTC.